This passage covers 11 T cell receptor beta chains from one sample sequenced in a study of OX40 agonist ivuxolimab in advanced cancers. Library preparation was by the immunoSEQ multiplex PCR assay. TCRdb stores this immuneACCESS table with in-frame sequences only. Part of the clones is absent; in the studies checked, under half of the shortfall reflects unresolved V genes, and no reason is known for the rest. This sample is represented by about 80,000 clones; more than 80% of them were singletons. The ten largest make up more than 4% of the sample. The sequencing here drew on CD4+ or CD8+ T cells sorted from blood, taken in a trial of the OX40 agonist ivuxolimab. These receptors were obtained from an adult with an advanced solid tumor such as melanoma, head and neck, liver or kidney cancer.

For the CDR3, the DNA is TGTGCCAGCAGCCAAGGAGGGGGGGGACAGCCCCAGCATTTT. Residues: CASSQGGGGQPQHF. The genes are TRBV4-2 and TRBJ1-5; tentatively, D is TRBD1 (6 bases). The CDR3 is 14 amino acids. CDR1 and CDR2 from the germline V gene are LGHNA and YNFKEQ. Trimming took off 1 base at V and 7 bases at J, with 11 bases between the two ends.

This chain connects TRBV4-3 to TRBJ2-2, with TRBD2 matching 8 bases. Trimming took 4 bases from V and 4 from J; bases not matched to a gene: 8. The CDR3 has 16 amino acids. Germline V gene sequence: CDR1 LGHNA, CDR2 YSLEER. CDR3 DNA: TGCGCCAGCAGCCGGGGGACTAGGGGTGGCACCGGGGAGCTGTTTTTT. Its protein is CASSRGTRGGTGELFF.

V is TRBV11-3 and J is TRBJ2-5, with a possible D match to TRBD2 (6 bases). The V end was cut by 7 bases, the J end by 9 bases, with 15 bases between. The CDR3 covers 12 residues. Looked up from germline, CDR1 is SGHNT and CDR2 is YENEEA. DNA for the CDR3: TGTGCCAGCACCCCCGGGACGGGGGCCCAGTACTTC. This translates into CASTPGTGAQYF.

This chain uses TRBV6-1 with TRBJ1-1; TRBD1 matches at 9 bases. The CDR3 covers 18 residues. Per the germline V gene, CDR1 is MNHNS and CDR2 is SASEGT. V trimming: 3 bases; J trimming: 1 base; junction bases outside the gene matches: 12. DNA for the CDR3: TGTGCCAGCAGTGACCCGGGACAGGGCTCTCCAAAGAACACTGAAGCTTTCTTT. The encoded protein is CASSDPGQGSPKNTEAFF.

This chain links TRBV12-1 with TRBJ2-7; the D call of TRBD2 is as the table states it, not checked on the DNA. TRBV12-1 is a pseudogene segment. The CDR3 spans 16 residues. CDR3 sequence: CASSFDQSPSSYEQYF. The CDR3 region has the DNA TGTGCCAGCAGCTTTGATCAATCACCTAGTTCCTACGAGCAGTACTTC.

This clone was counted once. V and J are TRBV29-1 and TRBJ1-2; D not resolved. This CDR3 is 13 amino acids long. Germline CDR1 SQVTM, CDR2 ANQGSEA. Between the trimmed V and J ends, which lost 4 bases and 7 bases, there was a span of 16 bases. This CDR3 is CSVGEAKGSGYTF. DNA of the CDR3: TGCAGCGTTGGGGAAGCTAAGGGCTCTGGCTACACCTTC.

The chain has TRBV30 and TRBJ1-4; D is perhaps TRBD1 (6 bases). The V end lost 0 bases, the J end lost 12 bases, and 20 bases lay between the germline ends. The CDR3 contains 15 residues. Germline-derived CDR1 and CDR2 are GTSNPN and SVGIG (reference sequence). CDR3 bases: TGTGCCTGGAGTGTAAGGGGCAGGGGAGTCGGGGAACTGTTTTTT. Its translation is CAWSVRGRGVGELFF.

The chain carries TRBV5-6 and TRBJ2-2; no reliable D call. Trimming cost V 0 bases and J 0 bases, with 6 bases left between them. Germline assignment: CDR1 SGHDT and CDR2 YYEEEE. The CDR3 spans 15 residues. In nucleotides, the CDR3 is TGTGCCAGCAGCTTGGTTCCCGCGAACACCGGGGAGCTGTTTTTT. Residues: CASSLVPANTGELFF.

V and J are TRBV2 and TRBJ1-2, with unresolved D. V gave up 5 bases and J gave up 2 bases, with 9 bases separating them. The CDR3 consists of 13 residues. Looked up from germline, CDR1 is SNHLY and CDR2 is FYNNEI. CDR3 protein: CASSPDGNYGYTF. CDR3 nucleotides: TGTGCCAGCAGTCCCGACGGAAACTATGGCTACACCTTC.

The chain uses TRBV5-1 and TRBJ1-2; D is uncertain. The germline V gene has CDR1 SGHRS and CDR2 YFSETQ. The ends were cut back, 4 bases at V and 8 bases at J, with 12 bases in the middle. The CDR3 runs to 12 residues. CDR3 coding DNA: TGCGCCAGCAGCGAGTTGGTCAGCGGCTACACCTTC. Translating gives CASSELVSGYTF.

The chain carries TRBV7-2 and TRBJ2-6; no definite D call. The V end was cut by 0 bases, the J end by 0 bases, with 6 bases between. CDR1 and CDR2 (germline): SGHTA, FQGNSA. This CDR3 is 16 amino acids long. CDR3 nucleotide sequence: TGTGCCAGCAGCTTAGCGGCAAACTCTGGGGCCAACGTCCTGACTTTC. Translating gives CASSLAANSGANVLTF.